This T cell receptor beta chain was sequenced in a study of shared clonotypes between healthy human individuals. Repertoires were generated with immunoSEQ multiplex PCR, while TCRdb's copy carries only in-frame clones and drops some. The repertoire includes millions of clones, 90% to 95% of them detected once, and under 0.45% sits in the top ten. The ends were cut back, 5 bases at V and 2 bases at J, with 11 bases in the middle. Germline V gene sequence: CDR1 MDHEN, CDR2 SYDVKM. The CDR3 covers 14 residues. The chain uses TRBV28 and TRBJ2-3; TRBD1 might be the D (5 bases). Material for sequencing was naive CD4+ T cells from PBMCs. Regarding subset: CD45RA+ positively selected. This TCR was recovered from a man aged 18 to 30 in good health. Some clones in this sample may be carry-over from other donors' samples. Written as DNA, the CDR3 is TGTGCCAGCAGTCCCCCGGACATCACAGATACGCAGTATTTT. Amino acids: CASSPPDITDTQYF.